One sample yielded the 15 T cell receptor beta chains listed below, sequenced in a study of cytomegalovirus exposure and HLA in healthy donors. Researchers ran the PCR with 60 Vbeta and 13 Jbeta primers. The method was immunoSEQ multiplex PCR; TCRdb's version includes in-frame clones alone and lacks a portion of them. The sample has some 180,000 clones, around 78% seen once. The sequenced material came from PBMCs. These receptors were taken from a young woman in good health and CMV-seropositive.

The J gene is TRBJ2-2, the V gene TRBV10-3; a weak D match, TRBD1 (6 bases). The CDR3 loop spans 13 amino acids. The germline V gene has CDR1 ENHRY and CDR2 SYGVKD. The ends were cut back, 4 bases at V and 6 bases at J, with 9 bases in the middle. This chain's CDR3 is CAISVKGAGELFF. In DNA, the CDR3 is TGTGCCATCAGTGTTAAGGGGGCCGGGGAGCTGTTTTTT.

The chain employs TRBV5-1 and TRBJ1-3; TRBD1 agrees at 10 bases. The CDR3 totals 18 residues. V was clipped by 3 bases and J by 3 bases; unmatched bases: 12. The germline gives CDR1 SGHRS, CDR2 YFSETQ. The CDR3 region is CASSSQPTGGEFGNTIYF. The CDR3 DNA follows: TGCGCCAGCAGCTCCCAACCGACAGGGGGCGAATTTGGAAACACCATATATTTT.

This clone occurred a few times. The chain employs TRBV5-1 and TRBJ1-1; possible D gene TRBD1, 5 bases. V was shortened by 2 bases and J by 10 bases, with 18 bases between the two germline ends. CDR1 is SGHRS, CDR2 YFSETQ, per germline. The CDR3 consists of 14 residues. The CDR3 sequence: CASSFAGPREGAFF. The CDR3, as DNA: TGCGCCAGCAGCTTCGCGGGACCCCGAGAGGGAGCTTTCTTT.

V and J are TRBV11-3 and TRBJ2-6; tentative D call: TRBD2 (6 bases). V was clipped by 3 bases and J by 2 bases, with 8 bases between them. Germline values: CDR1 SGHNT, CDR2 YENEEA. This CDR3 region has 15 residues. The CDR3 nucleotides are TGTGCCAGCAGCTTCGGAGGGCCTGGGGCCAACGTCCTGACTTTC. Translated: CASSFGGPGANVLTF.

The chain links TRBV7-8 to TRBJ2-7, with TRBD1 identical over 8 bases. V was pared by 5 bases and J by 5 bases, with 14 bases of the junction left unmatched. Germline V lookup: CDR1 SGHVS, CDR2 FQNEAQ. CDR3 length: 16 residues. The CDR3 DNA reads TGTGCCAGCAGCCCGGACTGGACAGGGTATATCCACGAGCAGTACTTC. This translates into CASSPDWTGYIHEQYF.

This sequence joins TRBV20-1 and TRBJ2-7; D may be TRBD1 (6 bases). The CDR3 loop spans 11 amino acids. CDR1 is DFQATT and CDR2 is SNEGSKA in the germline V gene (reference sequence). The V end was cut by 6 bases, the J end by 4 bases, with 10 bases between. The DNA of the CDR3 is TGCAGTGCAGGGGGTTTGTACGAGCAGTACTTC. This gives the protein CSAGGLYEQYF.

The J gene is TRBJ2-7, the V gene TRBV30, with 7 bases identical to TRBD1. This CDR3 region has 15 residues. V lost 0 bases and J lost 4; bases outside the gene matches: 9. The V gene's germline CDR1 is GTSNPN and CDR2 SVGIG (reference sequence). The CDR3 is CAWSVDRVIGYEQYF. The CDR3 DNA reads as TGTGCCTGGAGTGTAGACAGGGTTATTGGGTACGAGCAGTACTTC.

This clone was recorded a few times. The gene calls are TRBV28 and TRBJ2-5; 10 nucleotides line up with TRBD1. V shed 2 bases, J shed 4 bases, and the junction held 10 bases outside the gene matches. Germline V lookup: CDR1 MDHEN, CDR2 SYDVKM. The CDR3 sequence is 17 residues long. As DNA, the CDR3 is TGTGCCAGCAGTTTACGTCCGGGACAGGGGCATTTAGAGACCCAGTACTTC. Amino acid sequence: CASSLRPGQGHLETQYF.

The chain uses TRBV19 and TRBJ2-1; D gene unclear. V was pared by 3 bases and J by 0 bases, with 12 bases between. The germline gives CDR1 LNHDA, CDR2 SQIVND (reference sequence). The CDR3 runs to 16 residues. The CDR3: CASSMRHLSSYNEQFF. In DNA form, the CDR3 reads TGTGCCAGTAGTATGCGTCATTTGAGCTCCTACAATGAGCAGTTCTTC.

Regarding this clone: At one boundary the junction diverges from the germline segment, which might be a read error. The V and J genes are TRBV5-4 and TRBJ2-3; D might be TRBD1 (6 bases). The V gene's germline CDR1 is SGHNT and CDR2 YYREEE (reference sequence). There are 12 residues in the CDR3. The CDR3, as DNA: TGTGCCAGCAGCGGGGGCACGGATACGCAGTATTTT. It is translated as CASSGGTDTQYF.

In this sample, this clone turned up once. The rearrangement joins TRBV7-3 to TRBJ2-1, with 12 bases matching TRBD2. CDR1 is SGHTA, CDR2 FQGTGA, per germline. After removal of 5 bases from V and 6 bases from J, the junction contained 8 bases not matched to a gene. The CDR3 covers 16 residues. CDR3: CASSPLAGGPINEQFF. As DNA, the CDR3 is TGTGCCAGCAGCCCGCTAGCGGGAGGGCCTATCAATGAGCAGTTCTTC.

The chain employs TRBV5-1 and TRBJ2-1; no clear D gene. This CDR3 is built from 12 residues. Germline V gene sequence: CDR1 SGHRS, CDR2 YFSETQ. V lost 2 bases and J 7 bases, leaving 7 bases between the germline ends. The CDR3 sequence is CASSFEINEQFF. As DNA, the CDR3 is TGCGCCAGCAGCTTCGAGATAAATGAGCAGTTCTTC.

V gene TRBV21-1 combines with J gene TRBJ2-6; the table names TRBD1, a call not compared with the DNA. TRBV21-1 represents a pseudogene. The CDR3 extends over 13 amino acids. In nucleotides, the CDR3 is TGTGCCAGCACAGGATCCGGGGCCAACGTCCTGACTTTC. Its translation: CASTGSGANVLTF.

The chain combines TRBV18 with TRBJ2-5; 9 bases line up with TRBD1. This CDR3 has 17 residues. Germline V gives CDR1 KGHSH, CDR2 LQKENI. V shed 3 bases, J shed 1 base, and the junction held 9 bases outside the gene matches. The CDR3 DNA is TGTGCCAGCTCACCGGATCGTCCGGGACAGGGCCAAGAGACCCAGTACTTC. This translates into CASSPDRPGQGQETQYF.

The rearrangement joins TRBV7-8 to TRBJ2-2; 8 bases fit TRBD2. The germline CDR1 and CDR2 sequences are SGHVS and FQNEAQ. The CDR3 is 17 residues long. With 4 bases clipped from V and 2 bases from J, the junction kept 9 bases outside the gene matches. This CDR3 reads CASSWGAAGGNTGELFF. CDR3 nucleotide sequence: TGTGCCAGCAGCTGGGGAGCTGCGGGGGGCAACACCGGGGAGCTGTTTTTT.